Sequencing of this T cell receptor (beta chain) was carried out in a study of cytomegalovirus exposure and HLA in healthy donors. Study information: Out of 150 million to 200 million T cells, an earlier analysis found over 100 million unique TCR beta sequences in total.

About this clone itself: Its antigen is not known.

Study-wide findings and caveats: In a later analysis, the majority of CMV-associated beta chains seemingly showed HLA restriction. Cytomegalovirus-associated TCR beta chains were listed, numbering some 150. Earlier analysis yielded a pattern in which most TCR beta V segments were productive about 90% or about 30% of the time.

Germline values: CDR1 MNHEY, CDR2 SMNVEV (reference sequence). The CDR3 length is 13 residues. Trimming pared 4 bases from V and 13 bases from J, leaving 17 bases between. The PCR used 60 Vbeta and 13 Jbeta primers. Produced via immunoSEQ multiplex PCR; TCRdb's table is partial and in-frame only. The sample shows about 130,000 clones, approximately 68% of them seen only once. Material: PBMCs. This receptor was taken from a man younger than 45 in good health and CMV-seropositive. The chain recombines TRBV27 with TRBJ2-1; a possible D gene is TRBD2 (5 bases). The chain's CDR3 is CASSSPGTASQFF. CDR3 bases: TGTGCCAGCAGTTCCCCGGGAACGGCTAGCCAGTTCTTC.